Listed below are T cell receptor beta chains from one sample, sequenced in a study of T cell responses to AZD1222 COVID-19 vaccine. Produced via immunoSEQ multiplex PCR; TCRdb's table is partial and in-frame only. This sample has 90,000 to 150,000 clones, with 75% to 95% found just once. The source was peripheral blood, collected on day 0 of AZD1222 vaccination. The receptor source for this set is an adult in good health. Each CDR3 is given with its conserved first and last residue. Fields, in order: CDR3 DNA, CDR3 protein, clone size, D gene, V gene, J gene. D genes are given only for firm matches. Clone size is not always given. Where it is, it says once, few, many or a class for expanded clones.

TGTGCCAGCAGCCAGGCCACCGGCGGCCACTCTGGAAACACCATATATTTT	CASSQATGGHSGNTIYF	once	.	TRBV3-1/TRBV3-2	TRBJ1-3
TGTGCCAGCTCACCACCCGACAGGGAAGGGGATTGGGTGAACACTGAAGCTTTCTTT	CASSPPDREGDWVNTEAFF	.	TRBD1	TRBV18	TRBJ1-1
TGTGCCAGCAGCTTGGCAGGGCCTGGGGCCAACGTCCTGACTTTC	CASSLAGPGANVLTF	.	.	TRBV5-8	TRBJ2-6
TGTGCCACCAGCGCGGAAGATTTTTACGTCGAGCAGTACTTC	CATSAEDFYVEQYF	once	.	TRBV15	TRBJ2-7
TGCGCCAGCAGCCAAGATACGGGTGGCTATGGCTACACCTTC	CASSQDTGGYGYTF	.	.	TRBV4-1	TRBJ1-2
TGTGCCAGCAGCCGTAGGGACACCTTTATGAACACTGAAGCTTTCTTT	CASSRRDTFMNTEAFF	.	.	TRBV9	TRBJ1-1
TGTGCCGGGCGCCAGGGGGGCAATCAGCCCCAGCATTTT	CAGRQGGNQPQHF	.	TRBD1	TRBV28	TRBJ1-5
TGTGCCAGCACTGCGGGGGGGGCTCTCAATGAGCAGTTCTTC	CASTAGGALNEQFF	.	TRBD2	TRBV7-9	TRBJ2-1
TGTGCCAGCAGCTTTCGAGGGGTGGACTATGGCTACACCTTC	CASSFRGVDYGYTF	.	.	TRBV9	TRBJ1-2
TGTGCCAGCAGCCCTAACTCCCCGGGACAAACTCCCGGGAACTATGGCTACACCTTC	CASSPNSPGQTPGNYGYTF	.	.	TRBV7-9	TRBJ1-2
TGTGCCAGCAGCCAGGTGGACCGACGCTATAATTCACCCCTCCACTTT	CASSQVDRRYNSPLHF	.	.	TRBV3-1/TRBV3-2	TRBJ1-6
TGTGCCATCAGTGATGCCACCTCGCTTGCCACCTACGAGCAGTACTTC	CAISDATSLATYEQYF	.	.	TRBV10-3	TRBJ2-7
TGTGCCACCAGTCGTGGGGACGTTGACACCGGGGAGCTGTTTTTT	CATSRGDVDTGELFF	.	.	TRBV24-1	TRBJ2-2
TGTGCCAGCAGTTTGGGGGCATTGTGGTTCTTC	CASSLGALWFF	once	.	TRBV27	TRBJ2-1
TGTGCCTGGAGTCGGGAGCCAATTCAGCCCCAGCATTTT	CAWSREPIQPQHF	once	.	TRBV30	TRBJ1-5
TGTGCCTGGAGTGTTCTTGGCGAGCAGTACTTC	CAWSVLGEQYF	.	.	TRBV30	TRBJ2-7
TGTGCCAGCAGTTTATTTACACAAGGGACAATTGGAAACACCATATATTTT	CASSLFTQGTIGNTIYF	once	.	TRBV28	TRBJ1-3
TGTGCCAGTAGTGGGAGGGCTGGGGAGCAGTACTTC	CASSGRAGEQYF	.	TRBD2	TRBV19	TRBJ2-7
TGTGCCAGCTCACCAGGGGCAGGGGGCCTCAATCAGCCCCAGCATTTT	CASSPGAGGLNQPQHF	once	TRBD1	TRBV18	TRBJ1-5
TGTGCCAGCAGCCAGTTAAACAAAGGGAATTCACCCCTCCACTTT	CASSQLNKGNSPLHF	.	.	TRBV27	TRBJ1-6
TGTGCCACCAGCAGAGATCATTGGTCCGGGGAGCTGTTTTTT	CATSRDHWSGELFF	.	.	TRBV15	TRBJ2-2
TGTGCCAGCAGCCAAGCAATAGTCTTTATCCGGAATGAGCAGTTCTTC	CASSQAIVFIRNEQFF	.	.	TRBV3-1/TRBV3-2	TRBJ2-1
TGTGCCAGCAGCTTAGCACGTCACAATGAGCAGTTCTTC	CASSLARHNEQFF	.	.	TRBV7-9	TRBJ2-1
TGTGCCAGCAGCCAAGATCACCGAGATACGCAGTATTTT	CASSQDHRDTQYF	.	.	TRBV4-2	TRBJ2-3